This TCR beta chain was sequenced during a study of post-analysis software for immune sequencing data. Overall study: The courses of disease that were included comprised relapsing-remitting, secondary progressive and progressive-relapsing multiple sclerosis.

The sample holds many counts of this clonotype. Its antigen is not known. Study outcomes and limitations: Normalized Chao1 diversity in multiple sclerosis patients fell significantly below that of controls. TRBV5-6, TRBV5-1 and TRBV20-1 were among 4 or 5 TRBV segments more frequent in patients than controls. Under the F measure, samples that were prepared in one batch clustered strongly together.

The TCR beta cDNA libraries contained unique molecular identifiers. A population of about 1 to 11 million T cells gave rise to 450,000 to 500,000 cDNA molecules. TCRdb re-called the PCR reads through MiXCR, storing one row per CDR3 protein. The data show hundreds of thousands of distinct CDR3 sequences, about 32% seen once. Germline V CDR1 and CDR2: SGHRS, YFSETQ. Deletions cut 1 base from V and 5 bases from J, with 9 bases between. The CDR3 totals 13 residues. The source of this sequence is a girl between 10 and 17 years old with multiple sclerosis. V is TRBV5-1 and J is TRBJ1-1, with D perhaps TRBD1 (6 bases). The sequencing sample was made of blood. The CDR3 bases are TGCGCCAGCAGCTTGCTAGGGGGAACTGAAGCTTTCTTT. Its translation is CASSLLGGTEAFF.